This is a list of T cell receptor beta chains from one sample in a study of blood T cell repertoires in COVID-19. Some clones are missing from TCRdb's copy, which holds only in-frame ones; the method was immunoSEQ multiplex PCR. The sample has approximately 130,000 clones; 75% to 90% are singletons. The sequenced material came from PBMCs or T cells enriched from blood (not recorded which). Receptors were obtained from a woman aged 45-59 years who had recovered from COVID-19. Both conserved end residues are part of each CDR3. D genes are given only for firm matches. A clone size is listed for some rows: how often the clone was seen (once, few, many), or a class if it is expanded.

J gene | V gene | D gene | clone size | CDR3 DNA | CDR3 protein
TRBJ1-6 | TRBV7-9 | - | - | TGTGCCAGCAGCCCTGCCAGTACAGGGTTTTCGGATTCACCCCTCCACTTT | CASSPASTGFSDSPLHF
TRBJ1-1 | TRBV7-3 | - | - | TGTGCCAGCAGCTTAAACAACCTGGCGAACACTGAAGCTTTCTTT | CASSLNNLANTEAFF
TRBJ1-1 | TRBV5-1 | - | - | TGCGCCAGCAGCTTCGGCAGGGAGGCTGAAGCTTTCTTT | CASSFGREAEAFF
TRBJ1-2 | TRBV7-2 | - | - | TGTGCCAGCAGCCAGATCAGGGGAGCCAACTATGGCTACACCTTT | CASSQIRGANYGYTF
TRBJ1-6 | TRBV6-2/TRBV6-3 | - | - | TGTGCCAGCAGTTACTTACCAGGAACCCGGGACTCCCTCAATTCACCCCTCCACTTT | CASSYLPGTRDSLNSPLHF
TRBJ1-3 | TRBV3-1/TRBV3-2 | - | - | TGTGCCAGCAGCCAAGGGACACAAAGAAACACCATATATTTT | CASSQGTQRNTIYF
TRBJ2-1 | TRBV14 | TRBD1 | - | TGTGCCAGCAGCCAAGGGACAGGGGAATACTACAATGAGCAGTTCTTC | CASSQGTGEYYNEQFF
TRBJ2-3 | TRBV5-1 | TRBD2 | - | TGCGCCAGCAGCTTGCTAGCGGGGGGAACAGATACGCAGTATTTT | CASSLLAGGTDTQYF
TRBJ2-5 | TRBV6-2/TRBV6-3 | - | - | TGTGCCAGCAGTAAAGGACAACCCGGGGAGACCCAGTACTTC | CASSKGQPGETQYF
TRBJ2-1 | TRBV19 | TRBD1 | - | TGTGCCAGTAGTAGAGGGGACAGAAACTACAATGAGCAGTTCTTC | CASSRGDRNYNEQFF
TRBJ1-1 | TRBV18 | - | - | TGTGCCAGCTCACCACGCAACATGAACACTGAAGCTTTCTTT | CASSPRNMNTEAFF
TRBJ1-2 | TRBV30 | - | - | TGTGCCTGGAGTGTAGGAGTACAAAGGCGCGGCTACACCTTC | CAWSVGVQRRGYTF
TRBJ2-7 | TRBV7-2 | TRBD1 | few | TGTGCCAGCAGCCCCGGACAGGAAAACTACGAGCAGTACTTC | CASSPGQENYEQYF
TRBJ1-1 | TRBV10-1 | - | - | TGCGCCAGCAGTCGACAGACCAACACTGAAGCTTTCTTT | CASSRQTNTEAFF
TRBJ1-1 | TRBV5-5 | - | - | TGTGCCAGCAGCTTCGGGACACCCATCTTAGGGGCTGAAGCTTTCTTT | CASSFGTPILGAEAFF
TRBJ1-5 | TRBV12-5 | TRBD1 | - | TGTGCTAGTGGTTTGGGGGGACAGGGGGCTGGCAATCAGCCCCAGCATTTT | CASGLGGQGAGNQPQHF
TRBJ1-1 | TRBV18 | TRBD1 | - | TGTGCCAGCTCTGGGACAGAGGGATGGGGGACTGAAGCTTTCTTT | CASSGTEGWGTEAFF
TRBJ2-1 | TRBV24-1 | TRBD2 | - | TGTGCCACCTCAGCTAGCGGGGGGGTCCAGAGCTCCTACAATGAGCAGTTCTTC | CATSASGGVQSSYNEQFF
TRBJ2-4 | TRBV7-9 | TRBD1 | - | TGTGCCAGCAGCGGACCCGGGACAGGGGTTTGGAACATTCAGTACTTC | CASSGPGTGVWNIQYF
TRBJ2-6 | TRBV9 | - | - | TGTGCCAGCAGCCCCCGTGAGGGGAGACAGGTACACTCTGGGGCCAACGTCCTGACTTTC | CASSPREGRQVHSGANVLTF
TRBJ2-7 | TRBV19 | TRBD1 | - | TGTGCCAGTTCGGACCGGGACAGGGGGCCATACGAGCAGTACTTC | CASSDRDRGPYEQYF
TRBJ2-2 | TRBV6-5 | TRBD1 | - | TGTGCCAGCTTACAGGGGGTACACACCGGGGAGCTGTTTTTT | CASLQGVHTGELFF
TRBJ1-2 | TRBV12-3/TRBV12-4 | - | few | TGTGCCAGCTCCTCCGGGACACTCCGCTTC | CASSSGTLRF
TRBJ1-4 | TRBV2 | - | - | TGTGCCAGCAGTGAAAGCAGGGCCGGTAATGAAAAACTGTTTTTT | CASSESRAGNEKLFF
TRBJ2-7 | TRBV9 | - | - | TGTGCCAGCAGCGTAGCGGACAGTTACGAGCAGTACTTC | CASSVADSYEQYF
TRBJ1-2 | TRBV7-2 | TRBD1 | - | TGTGCCAGCAGTCATTGGGACAGGCCGGATGGCTACACCTTC | CASSHWDRPDGYTF
TRBJ2-5 | TRBV3-1/TRBV3-2 | - | - | TGTGCCAGCAGCCAAGAGGAGGGAACCGGGACCCAGTACTTC | CASSQEEGTGTQYF
TRBJ1-2 | TRBV3-1/TRBV3-2 | - | - | TGTGCCAGCAGCGTAAATCCGACAGGACACTATGGCTACACCTTC | CASSVNPTGHYGYTF
TRBJ1-2 | TRBV6-2/TRBV6-3 | - | - | TGTGCCAGCAGTCAAGACAGCCACTATGGCTACACCTTC | CASSQDSHYGYTF
TRBJ1-5 | TRBV6-5 | - | few | TGTGCCAGCAAGCGGCAGGGGCCAAATCAGCCCCAGCATTTT | CASKRQGPNQPQHF
TRBJ2-5 | TRBV7-9 | TRBD1 | - | TGTGCCAGCAGCTTAGACGGGTCCGGGACAGGGGGCTTGGAGACCCAGTACTTC | CASSLDGSGTGGLETQYF
TRBJ2-7 | TRBV5-5 | TRBD1 | few | TGTGCCAGCAGCTTGTCCGGGACAGGGTTAATCGAGCAGTACTTC | CASSLSGTGLIEQYF
TRBJ2-3 | TRBV9 | TRBD2 | - | TGTGCCAGCAGCGCGAGCTTAGCGGGGGGGCTGGATACGCAGTATTTT | CASSASLAGGLDTQYF
TRBJ1-2 | TRBV11-3 | TRBD1 | - | TGTGCCAGCAGCTTCGAGGGACAGGGGGGTGGCTACACCTTC | CASSFEGQGGGYTF
TRBJ2-3 | TRBV4-1 | TRBD2 | - | TGCGCCAGCAGCCTCCGGGCTAGCGGGTTTAGCACAGATACGCAGTATTTT | CASSLRASGFSTDTQYF
TRBJ1-5 | TRBV19 | TRBD1 | once | TGTGCCAGTAGTCCCGACAGGGGTTTCAATCAGCCCCAGCATTTT | CASSPDRGFNQPQHF
TRBJ1-5 | TRBV18 | - | - | TGTGCCAGCTCACAAAGGACAGAACAATATTTCTTTAGCAATCAGCCCCAGCATTTT | CASSQRTEQYFFSNQPQHF
TRBJ2-7 | TRBV6-5 | - | - | TGTGCCACTGGGGAGTACGAGCAGTACTTC | CATGEYEQYF
TRBJ1-1 | TRBV9 | - | once | TGTGCCAGCAGCGTAGATTGGGGAGGGAACACTGAAGCTTTCTTT | CASSVDWGGNTEAFF
TRBJ2-2 | TRBV18 | TRBD1 | once | TGTGCCAGCTCACCAGGGACAGGCGACACCGGGGAGCTGTTTTTT | CASSPGTGDTGELFF
TRBJ2-2 | TRBV11-2 | - | - | TGTGCCAGCAGCTTATATCTCGCCGGGGAGCTGTTTTTT | CASSLYLAGELFF
TRBJ2-5 | TRBV6-5 | TRBD2 | - | TGTGCCAGCAGCACACTAGCGAGAGAGACCCAGTACTTC | CASSTLARETQYF
TRBJ1-1 | TRBV11-3 | - | once | TGTGCCAGCAGCTTAGATGGACAGCTAATGAACACTGAAGCTTTCTTT | CASSLDGQLMNTEAFF
TRBJ2-1 | TRBV5-5 | TRBD1 | - | TGTGCCAGCAGACCGACCGGGACAGGGGGTAACAATGAGCAGTTCTTC | CASRPTGTGGNNEQFF
TRBJ1-4 | TRBV5-1 | TRBD1 | - | TGCGCCAGCAGCCCGGGCGGACAGGACACCGTAATGGCTAATGAAAAACTGTTTTTT | CASSPGGQDTVMANEKLFF
TRBJ1-4 | TRBV5-1 | TRBD1 | - | TGCGCCAGCAGCTTGGGGCTACAGGGGCCGGCTAATGAAAAACTGTTTTTT | CASSLGLQGPANEKLFF
TRBJ2-7 | TRBV29-1 | - | - | TGCAGCGTGGCAGGGGCCTACGAGCAGTACTTC | CSVAGAYEQYF
TRBJ1-2 | TRBV27 | TRBD1 | - | TGTGCCAGCAGTGCCCACAGGGGGAAGTCTAACTATGGCTACACCTTC | CASSAHRGKSNYGYTF
TRBJ2-5 | TRBV10-3 | - | - | TGTGCCATCAGTGAGCAGGGTTACCAAGAGACCCAGTACTTC | CAISEQGYQETQYF
TRBJ1-2 | TRBV27 | TRBD1 | - | TGTGCCAGCAGTTTGCGGGGACAGGGTTATGGCTACACCTTC | CASSLRGQGYGYTF
TRBJ1-4 | TRBV9 | TRBD1 | - | TGTGCCAGCAGCGTAGGGGCAGGGGGTACGGCAACTAATGAAAAACTGTTTTTT | CASSVGAGGTATNEKLFF
TRBJ2-3 | TRBV10-1 | - | once | TGCGCCAGCAGTGAGTCGGTGCAGGGTAACACAGATACGCAGTATTTT | CASSESVQGNTDTQYF
TRBJ1-1 | TRBV28 | TRBD1 | - | TGTGCCAGCAGTTTGTCCAGGGGGGTGAACACTGAAGCTTTCTTT | CASSLSRGVNTEAFF